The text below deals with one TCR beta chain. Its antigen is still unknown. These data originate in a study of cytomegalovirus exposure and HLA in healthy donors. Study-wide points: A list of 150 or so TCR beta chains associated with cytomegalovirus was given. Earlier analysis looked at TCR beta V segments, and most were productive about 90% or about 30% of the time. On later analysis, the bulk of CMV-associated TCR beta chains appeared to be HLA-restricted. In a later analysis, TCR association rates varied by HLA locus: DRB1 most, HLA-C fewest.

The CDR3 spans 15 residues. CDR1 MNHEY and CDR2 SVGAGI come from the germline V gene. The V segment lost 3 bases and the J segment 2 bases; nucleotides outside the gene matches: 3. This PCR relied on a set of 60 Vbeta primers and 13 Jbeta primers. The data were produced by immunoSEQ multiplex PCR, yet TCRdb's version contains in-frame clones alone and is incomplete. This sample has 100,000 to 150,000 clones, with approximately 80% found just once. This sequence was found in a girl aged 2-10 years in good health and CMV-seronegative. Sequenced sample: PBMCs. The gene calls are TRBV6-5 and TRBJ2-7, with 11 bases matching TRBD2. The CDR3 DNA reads TGTGCCAGCAGTTATTCGACTAGCGGGACCTACGAGCAGTACTTC. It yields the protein CASSYSTSGTYEQYF.